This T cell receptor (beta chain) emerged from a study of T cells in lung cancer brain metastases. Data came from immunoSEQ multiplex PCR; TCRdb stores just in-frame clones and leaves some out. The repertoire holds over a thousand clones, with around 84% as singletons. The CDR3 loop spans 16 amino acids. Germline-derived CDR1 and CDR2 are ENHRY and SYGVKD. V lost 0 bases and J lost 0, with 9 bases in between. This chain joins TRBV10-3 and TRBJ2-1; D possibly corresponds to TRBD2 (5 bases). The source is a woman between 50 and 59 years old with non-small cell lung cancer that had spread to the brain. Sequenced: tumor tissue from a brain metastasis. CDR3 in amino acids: CAISESGGGSYNEQFF. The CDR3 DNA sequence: TGTGCCATCAGTGAGTCGGGCGGAGGCTCCTACAATGAGCAGTTCTTC.